Below are 18 T cell receptor beta chains sequenced from a single sample in a study of T cell repertoires in cytomegalovirus infection. TCRdb re-analysed the reads in MiXCR, keeping a single row per CDR3 protein. This table has 450,000 to 650,000 distinct CDR3 sequences, more than 20% appearing once. The sequencing sample was made of PBMCs. These receptors came from a human donor in good health (CMV status not recorded). Some clones in this sample may be carry-over from other donors' samples.

This chain joins TRBV15 and TRBJ1-1; no firm D call. V lost 0 bases and J 2 bases, leaving 10 bases between the germline ends. This CDR3 comprises 15 residues. The V gene's germline CDR1 is LNHNV and CDR2 YYDKDF (reference sequence). CDR3 protein: CATSREWSSNTEAFF. CDR3 DNA sequence: TGTGCCACCAGCAGAGAGTGGAGCAGTAACACTGAAGCTTTCTTT.

V gene TRBV15 combines with J gene TRBJ2-5; D gene ambiguous. V gave up 0 bases and J gave up 2 bases, with 10 bases separating them. This CDR3 comprises 15 residues. Germline CDR1 LNHNV, CDR2 YYDKDF (reference sequence). In nucleotides, the CDR3 is TGTGCCACCAGCAGAGATCTTAGAAGTCAAGAGACCCAGTACTTC. It codes for CATSRDLRSQETQYF.

This clonotype was detected only a few times. V and J are TRBV6-2 or TRBV6-3 and TRBJ2-1; the match to TRBD2 covers 7 bases. The germline V gene encodes CDR1 MNHEY and CDR2 SVGEGT. V gave up 2 bases and J gave up 6 bases; unmatched junction bases: 4. The length of the CDR3 is 14 residues. The CDR3 coding sequence is TGTGCCAGCAGTTACCTGGCGGGAGTCAATGAGCAGTTCTTC. Protein product: CASSYLAGVNEQFF.

The chain is built from TRBV25-1 and TRBJ2-3; D is possibly TRBD2 (7 bases). The V gene's germline CDR1 is MGHDK and CDR2 SYGVNS. The CDR3 is 14 residues long. V was pared by 1 base and J by 8 bases, with 13 bases between. In nucleotides, the CDR3 is TGTGCCAGCAGTGAATTGGGGGGGCTGGGTACGCAGTATTTT. It encodes CASSELGGLGTQYF.

The count of this clonotype is one. The CDR3 DNA sequence: TGCAGTGCTAGCTCCGAGACCCAGTACTTC. Protein: CSASSETQYF. The chain has TRBV20-1 and TRBJ2-5; D remains ambiguous. V lost 3 bases and J lost 5, with 4 bases in between. The germline CDR1 and CDR2 sequences are DFQATT and SNEGSKA (reference sequence). The CDR3 is 10 residues long.

Note on this clonotype: A read error may account for a junction end that differs from germline. In nucleotides, the CDR3 is TGTGCCGGTAGTACGACAGGGGAGAACACTGAAGCTTTCTTT. Its translation is CAGSTTGENTEAFF. The rearrangement links TRBV19 to TRBJ1-1, with 8 bases identical to TRBD1. This CDR3 region has 14 residues. The germline V gene has CDR1 LNHDA and CDR2 SQIVND (reference sequence).

This clonotype turned up a few times. The chain couples TRBV4-1 to TRBJ2-5; tentatively, D is TRBD2 (5 bases). This CDR3 region has 16 residues. The V and J ends lost 1 base and 1 base respectively, with 13 bases between them. Germline values: CDR1 MGHRA, CDR2 YSYEKL. The CDR3 bases are TGCGCCAGCAGCCAAGGAACCTTTGGAGGCCAAGAGACCCAGTACTTC. Encoded protein: CASSQGTFGGQETQYF.

This chain uses TRBV6-4 with TRBJ2-7; the match to TRBD2 covers 13 bases. Per the germline V gene, CDR1 is MRHNA and CDR2 is SNTAGT. The CDR3 spans 18 residues. Trimming at V came to 3 bases and at J to 2 bases, leaving 10 bases not matched to a gene. Here the CDR3 DNA reads TGTGCCAGCAGTGAAGGGGATTGCGGGACTAGCGGGACCTACGAGCAGTACGTC. It encodes CASSEGDCGTSGTYEQYV.

This clonotype was picked up a small number of times. The V call is TRBV6-5, the J call TRBJ1-1; D is unclear. V shed 3 bases and J shed 1 base, with 6 bases lying between them. Germline values: CDR1 MNHEY, CDR2 SVGAGI. This CDR3 region has 13 residues. The DNA of the CDR3 is TGTGCCAGCAGTTATAGTAAGAACACTGAAGCTTTCTTT. Its translation is CASSYSKNTEAFF.

Only a few counts were recorded for this clonotype. The chain joins TRBV30 to TRBJ2-3, with a possible D match to TRBD1 (7 bases). Trimming cost V 4 bases and J 2 bases, with 16 bases left between them. Germline V gives CDR1 GTSNPN, CDR2 SVGIG (reference sequence). This CDR3 is 15 amino acids long. The CDR3 here is CAWTSGDRYTDTQYF. In nucleotides, the CDR3 is TGTGCCTGGACCTCGGGGGACAGATACACAGATACGCAGTATTTT.

This clonotype was recorded many times. This chain uses TRBV5-4 with TRBJ2-1; the D gene is possibly TRBD1 (6 bases). Germline V gene lookup returns CDR1 SGHNT and CDR2 YYREEE (reference sequence). The ends were cut back, 3 bases at V and 6 bases at J, with 19 bases in the middle. CDR3 length equals 16 residues. CDR3 sequence reads: CASSSPIWGPRNEQFF. In DNA form, the CDR3 reads TGTGCCAGCAGCTCCCCGATCTGGGGGCCGCGCAATGAGCAGTTCTTC.

The chain carries TRBV27 and TRBJ1-4, with unresolved D. Germline V CDR1 and CDR2: MNHEY, SMNVEV (reference sequence). V was trimmed by 2 bases and J by 4 bases, leaving 11 bases between them. The CDR3 is 15 residues long. CDR3 bases: TGTGCCAGCAGTTTAGGGAGACGGTTTAATGAAAAACTGTTTTTT. Translated, it gives CASSLGRRFNEKLFF. Using reference TRBV27 and TRBJ1-4 for the parts outside the CDR3, the full variable domain is EAQVTQNPRYLITVTGKKLTVTCSQNMNHEYMSWYRQDPGLGLRQIYYSMNVEVTDKGDVPEGYKVSRKEKRNFPLILESPSPNQTSLYFCASSLGRRFNEKLFFGSGTQLSVL.

The rearrangement uses TRBV11-2 and TRBJ1-4; D may be TRBD1 (5 bases). CDR1 is SGHAT, CDR2 FQNNGV, per germline. CDR3 size: 13 residues. V was shortened by 2 bases and J by 7 bases, with 8 bases between the two germline ends. The CDR3 spells CASSLSGTEKLFF. As DNA, the CDR3 is TGTGCCAGCAGCTTATCAGGGACTGAAAAACTGTTTTTT.

This chain connects TRBV4-2 to TRBJ1-4; maybe TRBD1 (6 bases). This CDR3 comprises 15 residues. With 0 bases removed from V and 3 bases from J, the gap between germline ends came to 8 bases. The germline CDR1 and CDR2 sequences are LGHNA and YNFKEQ. The CDR3 reads CASSQEEGANEKLFF. CDR3 nucleotides: TGTGCCAGCAGCCAAGAAGAGGGGGCTAATGAAAAACTGTTTTTT.

This clonotype was seen at least ten times. The CDR3 DNA follows: TGTGCCAGCACCCGGACTAGCGGGAACTCTTACGAGCAGTACTTC. Encoded protein: CASTRTSGNSYEQYF. This chain uses TRBV7-8 with TRBJ2-7; TRBD2 matches 12 bases. Germline-derived CDR1 and CDR2 are SGHVS and FQNEAQ. The V and J ends lost 7 bases and 4 bases, in that order; junction bases with no gene match: 8. The CDR3 is 15 amino acids.

The DNA for the CDR3 is TGTGCCAGCTCAATGCCGGGCCTGGGCGTCGGTGAAAAACTGTTTTTT. This encodes CASSMPGLGVGEKLFF. The rearrangement joins TRBV18 to TRBJ1-4; D remains ambiguous. Between the trimmed V and J ends, which lost 5 bases and 7 bases, there was a span of 20 bases. Germline V gene data show CDR1 as KGHSH and CDR2 as LQKENI. This CDR3 spans 16 amino acids.

This clonotype came up a few times. The V and J genes are TRBV20-1 and TRBJ2-7; D gene ambiguous. The V end lost 3 bases, the J end lost 0 bases, and 9 bases lay between the germline ends. CDR3 size: 13 residues. In germline, CDR1 is DFQATT, CDR2 SNEGSKA (reference sequence). The CDR3 region has the DNA TGCAGTGCTAGTCCCAGCGACTCCTACGAGCAGTACTTC. It specifies CSASPSDSYEQYF.

This clonotype was counted ten times or more. The rearrangement joins TRBV7-9 to TRBJ2-7; D remains ambiguous. The V and J ends lost 1 base and 2 bases respectively, with 9 bases between them. Germline V gives CDR1 SEHNR, CDR2 FQNEAQ (reference sequence). CDR3 length equals 14 residues. CDR3 region: CASSLGWLPYEQYV. The DNA of the CDR3 is TGTGCCAGCAGCTTAGGATGGCTCCCCTACGAGCAGTACGTC.